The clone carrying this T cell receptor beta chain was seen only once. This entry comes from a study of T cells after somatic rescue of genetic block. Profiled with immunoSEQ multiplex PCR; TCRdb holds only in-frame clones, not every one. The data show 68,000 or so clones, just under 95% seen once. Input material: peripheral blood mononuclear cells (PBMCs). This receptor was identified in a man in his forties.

The CDR3 here is CASSLVGAYEQYF. The CDR3 coding sequence is TGTGCCAGCAGCTTAGTAGGGGCCTACGAGCAGTACTTC. The genes are TRBV11-2 and TRBJ2-7; D is perhaps TRBD1 (5 bases). Germline V gene sequence: CDR1 SGHAT, CDR2 FQNNGV. The CDR3 runs to 13 residues. The V and J ends lost 1 base and 2 bases respectively, with 6 bases between them.